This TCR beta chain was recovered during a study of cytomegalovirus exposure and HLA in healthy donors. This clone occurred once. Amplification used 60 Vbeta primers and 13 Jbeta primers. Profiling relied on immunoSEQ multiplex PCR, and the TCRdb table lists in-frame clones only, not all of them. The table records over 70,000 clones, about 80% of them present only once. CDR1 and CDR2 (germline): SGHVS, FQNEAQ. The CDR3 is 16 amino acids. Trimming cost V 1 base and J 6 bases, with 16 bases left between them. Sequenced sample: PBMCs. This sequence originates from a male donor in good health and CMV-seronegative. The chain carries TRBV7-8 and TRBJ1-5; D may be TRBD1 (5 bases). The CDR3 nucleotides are TGTGCCAGCAGCTTAGGGGGACTCAATGGTCGTCAGCCCCAGCATTTT. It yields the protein CASSLGGLNGRQPQHF. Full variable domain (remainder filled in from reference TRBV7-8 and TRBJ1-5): GAGVSQSPRYKVAKRGQDVALRCDPISGHVSLFWYQQALGQGPEFLTYFQNEAQLDKSGLPSDRFFAERPEGSVSTLKIQRTQQEDSAVYLCASSLGGLNGRQPQHFGDGTRLSIL.